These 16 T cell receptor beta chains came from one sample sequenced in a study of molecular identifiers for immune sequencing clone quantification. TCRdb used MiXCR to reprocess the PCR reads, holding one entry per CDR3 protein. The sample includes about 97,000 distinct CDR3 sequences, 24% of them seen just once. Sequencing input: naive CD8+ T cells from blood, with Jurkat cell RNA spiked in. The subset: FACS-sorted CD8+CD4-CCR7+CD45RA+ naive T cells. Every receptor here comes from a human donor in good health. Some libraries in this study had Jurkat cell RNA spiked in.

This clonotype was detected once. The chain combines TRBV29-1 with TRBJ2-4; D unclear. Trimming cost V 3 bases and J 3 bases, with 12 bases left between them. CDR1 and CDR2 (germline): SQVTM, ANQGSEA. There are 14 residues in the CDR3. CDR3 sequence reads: CSVDPGYGKNIQYF. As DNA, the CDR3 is TGCAGCGTTGACCCGGGTTATGGCAAAAACATTCAGTACTTC.

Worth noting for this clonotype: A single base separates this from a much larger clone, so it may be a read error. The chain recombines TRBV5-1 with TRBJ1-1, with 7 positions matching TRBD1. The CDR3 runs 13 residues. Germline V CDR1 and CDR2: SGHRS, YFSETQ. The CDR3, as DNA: TGCGCCACCAAGGACAGGCTTAACACTGGAGCTTTCTTT. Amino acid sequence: CATKDRLNTGAFF.

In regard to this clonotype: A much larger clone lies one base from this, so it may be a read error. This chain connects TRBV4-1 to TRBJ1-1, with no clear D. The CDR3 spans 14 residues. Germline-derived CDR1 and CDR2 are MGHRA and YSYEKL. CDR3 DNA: TGCGCCAGCAGCCAAGGGCCGGAGAACACTGAAGTTTTCTTT. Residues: CASSQGPENTEVFF.

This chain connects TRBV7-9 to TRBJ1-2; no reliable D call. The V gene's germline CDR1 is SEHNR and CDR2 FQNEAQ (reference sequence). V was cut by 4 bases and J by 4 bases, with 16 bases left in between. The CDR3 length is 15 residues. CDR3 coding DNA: TGTGCCAGCAGCTCTTCCCGGGGTTATAGCTATGGCTACACCTTC. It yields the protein CASSSSRGYSYGYTF.

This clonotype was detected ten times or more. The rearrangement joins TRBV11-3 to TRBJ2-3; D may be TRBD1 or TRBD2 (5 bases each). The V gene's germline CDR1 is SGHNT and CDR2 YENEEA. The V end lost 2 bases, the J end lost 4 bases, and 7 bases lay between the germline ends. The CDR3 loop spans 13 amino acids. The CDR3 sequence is CASSLMGADTQYF. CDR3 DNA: TGTGCCAGCAGCTTAATGGGGGCAGATACGCAGTATTTT.

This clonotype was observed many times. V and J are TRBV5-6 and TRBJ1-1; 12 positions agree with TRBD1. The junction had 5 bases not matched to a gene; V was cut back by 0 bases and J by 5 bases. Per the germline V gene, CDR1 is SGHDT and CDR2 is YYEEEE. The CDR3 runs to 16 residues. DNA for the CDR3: TGTGCCAGCAGCTTGGGAGTGGGACAGGGGGCAACTGAAGCTTTCTTT. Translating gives CASSLGVGQGATEAFF.

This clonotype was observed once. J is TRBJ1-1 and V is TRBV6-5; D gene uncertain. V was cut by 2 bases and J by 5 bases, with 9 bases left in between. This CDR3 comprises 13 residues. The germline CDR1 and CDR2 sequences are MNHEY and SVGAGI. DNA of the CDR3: TGTGCCAGCAGTTACCCGGGAGAAACTGAAGCTTTCTTT. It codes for CASSYPGETEAFF.

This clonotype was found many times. The CDR3 loop is CASSLEGLAGDRETQYF. CDR3 nucleotides: TGCGCCAGCAGCTTGGAGGGGCTAGCGGGAGATCGAGAGACCCAGTACTTC. This chain joins TRBV5-1 and TRBJ2-5, with 10 positions matching TRBD2. Trimming at V came to 0 bases and at J to 4 bases, leaving 9 bases not matched to a gene. Looked up from germline, CDR1 is SGHRS and CDR2 is YFSETQ. This CDR3 has 17 residues. The complete variable domain, with remaining parts taken from reference TRBV5-1 and TRBJ2-5, reads KAGVTQTPRYLIKTRGQQVTLSCSPISGHRSVSWYQQTPGQGLQFLFEYFSETQRNKGNFPGRFSGRQFSNSRSEMNVSTLELGDSALYLCASSLEGLAGDRETQYFGPGTRLLVL.

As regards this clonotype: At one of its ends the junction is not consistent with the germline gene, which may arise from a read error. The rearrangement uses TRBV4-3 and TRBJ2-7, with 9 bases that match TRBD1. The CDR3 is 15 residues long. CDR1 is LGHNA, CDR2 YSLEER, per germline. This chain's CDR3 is CARSPGTGRFYEQYF. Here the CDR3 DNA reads TGCGCCCGCAGCCCCGGGACAGGGCGCTTCTACGAGCAGTACTTC.

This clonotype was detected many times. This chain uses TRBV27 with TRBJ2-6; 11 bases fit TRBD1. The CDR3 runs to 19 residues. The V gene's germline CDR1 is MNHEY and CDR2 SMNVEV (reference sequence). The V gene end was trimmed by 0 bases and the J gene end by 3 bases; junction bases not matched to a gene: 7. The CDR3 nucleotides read TGTGCCAGCAGTTTATCGGGGACAGGGGGATTTATTGGGGCCAACGTCCTGACTTTC. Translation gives CASSLSGTGGFIGANVLTF.

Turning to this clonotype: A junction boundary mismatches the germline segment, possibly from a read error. Here the CDR3 DNA reads TGTGCCAGCAGCTGGGGGCAGGGTGGGTCCTACGAGCAGCACTTC. It encodes CASSWGQGGSYEQHF. The chain carries TRBV5-3 and TRBJ2-7, with a possible D match to TRBD1 (6 bases). TRBV5-3 is treated as an ORF (open reading frame) with a function not yet certain. This CDR3 comprises 15 residues.

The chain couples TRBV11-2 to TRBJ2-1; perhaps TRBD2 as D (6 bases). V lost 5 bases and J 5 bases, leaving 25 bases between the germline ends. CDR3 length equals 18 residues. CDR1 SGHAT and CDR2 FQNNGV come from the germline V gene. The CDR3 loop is CASSHPSDSSDTDNEQFF. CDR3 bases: TGTGCCAGCAGCCACCCTAGCGACTCTAGCGACACAGACAATGAGCAGTTCTTC.

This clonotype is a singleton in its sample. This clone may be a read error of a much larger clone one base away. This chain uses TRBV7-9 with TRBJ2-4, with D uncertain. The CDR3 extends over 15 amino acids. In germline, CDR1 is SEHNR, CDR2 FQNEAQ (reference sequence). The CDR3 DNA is TGTACCAGCAGCTTAGAGGCAGACACCAAAAACATTCAGTACTTC. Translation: CTSSLEADTKNIQYF.

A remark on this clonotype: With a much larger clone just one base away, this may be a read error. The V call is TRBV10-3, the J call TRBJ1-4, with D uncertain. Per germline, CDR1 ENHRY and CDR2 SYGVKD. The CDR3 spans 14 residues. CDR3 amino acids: CSISETSGVEKLFF. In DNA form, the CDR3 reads TGTTCCATCAGTGAGACCTCCGGAGTCGAAAAACTGTTTTTT.

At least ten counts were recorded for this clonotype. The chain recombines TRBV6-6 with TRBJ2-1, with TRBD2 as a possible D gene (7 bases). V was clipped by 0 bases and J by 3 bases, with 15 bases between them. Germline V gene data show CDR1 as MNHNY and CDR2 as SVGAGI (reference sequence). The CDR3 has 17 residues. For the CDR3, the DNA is TGTGCCAGCAGTTACTCGCCTCGGGGGGCAGTCTACAATGAGCAGTTCTTC. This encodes CASSYSPRGAVYNEQFF.

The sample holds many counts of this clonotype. The CDR3 loop reads CASGQGDNEKLFF. Here the CDR3 DNA reads TGTGCCAGCGGACAGGGCGATAATGAAAAACTGTTTTTT. The chain carries TRBV7-6 and TRBJ1-4, with 8 bases fitting TRBD1. J was trimmed by 4 bases and V by 8 bases; bases with no gene match: 3. This CDR3 is built from 13 residues. Germline CDR1 is SGHVS and CDR2 is FNYEAQ.